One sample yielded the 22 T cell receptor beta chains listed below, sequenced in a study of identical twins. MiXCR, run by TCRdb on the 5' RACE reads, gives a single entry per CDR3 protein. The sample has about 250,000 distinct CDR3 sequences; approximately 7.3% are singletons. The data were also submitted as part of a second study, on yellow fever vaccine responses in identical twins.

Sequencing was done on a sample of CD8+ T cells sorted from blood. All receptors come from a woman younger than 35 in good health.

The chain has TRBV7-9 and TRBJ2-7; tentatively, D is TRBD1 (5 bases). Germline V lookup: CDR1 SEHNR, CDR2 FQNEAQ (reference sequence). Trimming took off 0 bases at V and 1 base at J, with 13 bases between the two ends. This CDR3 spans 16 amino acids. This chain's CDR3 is CASSLAETAVSYEQYF. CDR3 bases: TGTGCCAGCAGCTTAGCTGAGACAGCTGTTTCCTACGAGCAGTACTTC.

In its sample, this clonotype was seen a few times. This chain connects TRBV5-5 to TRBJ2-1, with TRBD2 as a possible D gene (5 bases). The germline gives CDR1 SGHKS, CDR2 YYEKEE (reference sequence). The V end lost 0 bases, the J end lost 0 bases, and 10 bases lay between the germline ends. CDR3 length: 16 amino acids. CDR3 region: CASSLGGWSSYNEQFF. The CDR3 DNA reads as TGTGCCAGCAGCTTGGGAGGGTGGAGCTCCTACAATGAGCAGTTCTTC.

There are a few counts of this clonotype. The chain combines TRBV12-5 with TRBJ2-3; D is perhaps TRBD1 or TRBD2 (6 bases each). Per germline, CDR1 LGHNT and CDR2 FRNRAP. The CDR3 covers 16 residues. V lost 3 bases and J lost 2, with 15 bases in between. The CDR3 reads CASGLGGTHHTDTQYF. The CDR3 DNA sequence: TGTGCTAGTGGTTTAGGGGGGACCCACCACACAGATACGCAGTATTTT.

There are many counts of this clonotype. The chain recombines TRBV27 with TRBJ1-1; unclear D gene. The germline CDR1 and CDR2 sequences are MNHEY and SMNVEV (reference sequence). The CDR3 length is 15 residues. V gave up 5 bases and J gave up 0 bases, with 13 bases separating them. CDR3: CASSPRRQMNTEAFF. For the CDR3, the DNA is TGTGCCAGCAGTCCAAGACGGCAAATGAACACTGAAGCTTTCTTT.

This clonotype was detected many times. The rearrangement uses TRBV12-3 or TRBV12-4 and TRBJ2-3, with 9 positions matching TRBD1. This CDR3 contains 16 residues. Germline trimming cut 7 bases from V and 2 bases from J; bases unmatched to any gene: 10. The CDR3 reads CASIELWTGATDTQYF. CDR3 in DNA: TGTGCCAGCATCGAGCTTTGGACAGGGGCCACAGATACGCAGTATTTT.

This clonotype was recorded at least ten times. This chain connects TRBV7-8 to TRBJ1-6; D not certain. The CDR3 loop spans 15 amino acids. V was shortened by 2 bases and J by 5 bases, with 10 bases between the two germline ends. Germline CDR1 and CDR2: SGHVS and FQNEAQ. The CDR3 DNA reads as TGTGCCAGCAGCTTAATGACGGAGAATAATTCACCCCTCCACTTT. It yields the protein CASSLMTENNSPLHF.

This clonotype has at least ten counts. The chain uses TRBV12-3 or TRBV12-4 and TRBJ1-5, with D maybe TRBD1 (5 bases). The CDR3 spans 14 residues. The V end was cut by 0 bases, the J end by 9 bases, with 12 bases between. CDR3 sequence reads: CASSLALKGRPQHF. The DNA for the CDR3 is TGTGCCAGCAGTTTAGCTTTGAAGGGGAGGCCCCAGCATTTT.

As DNA, the CDR3 is TGCAGCGTTGAGGGGGGGGAAGGGTTCTATGGCTACACCTTC. Translating it yields CSVEGGEGFYGYTF. The chain has TRBV29-1 and TRBJ1-2; a weak D match, TRBD1 (5 bases). Germline CDR1 SQVTM, CDR2 ANQGSEA. V was cut by 3 bases and J by 4 bases, with 15 bases left in between. The CDR3 is 14 residues long.

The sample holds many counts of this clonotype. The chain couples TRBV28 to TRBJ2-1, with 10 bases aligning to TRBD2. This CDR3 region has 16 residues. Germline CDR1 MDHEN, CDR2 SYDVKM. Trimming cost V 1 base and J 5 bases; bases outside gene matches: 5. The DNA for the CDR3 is TGTGCCAGCAGTTTATTGTCTAGCGGGGGCCACAATGAGCAGTTCTTC. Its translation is CASSLLSSGGHNEQFF.

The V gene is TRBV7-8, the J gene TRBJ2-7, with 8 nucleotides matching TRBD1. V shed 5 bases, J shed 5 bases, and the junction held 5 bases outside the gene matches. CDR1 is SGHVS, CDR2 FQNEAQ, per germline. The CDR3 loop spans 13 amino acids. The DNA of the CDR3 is TGTGCCAGCAGCCGGACAGGGTGGAACGAGCAGTACGTC. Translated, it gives CASSRTGWNEQYV.

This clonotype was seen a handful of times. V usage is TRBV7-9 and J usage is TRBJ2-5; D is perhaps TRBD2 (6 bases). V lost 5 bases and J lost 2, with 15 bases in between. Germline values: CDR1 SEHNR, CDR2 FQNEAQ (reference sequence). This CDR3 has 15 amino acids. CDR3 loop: CASSAPGEAQETQYF. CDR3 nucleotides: TGTGCCAGCAGCGCCCCGGGGGAGGCACAAGAGACCCAGTACTTC. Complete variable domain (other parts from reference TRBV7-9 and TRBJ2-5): DTGVSQNPRHKITKRGQNVTFRCDPISEHNRLYWYRQTLGQGPEFLTYFQNEAQLEKSRLLSDRFSAERPKGSFSTLEIQRTEQGDSAMYLCASSAPGEAQETQYFGPGTRLLVL.

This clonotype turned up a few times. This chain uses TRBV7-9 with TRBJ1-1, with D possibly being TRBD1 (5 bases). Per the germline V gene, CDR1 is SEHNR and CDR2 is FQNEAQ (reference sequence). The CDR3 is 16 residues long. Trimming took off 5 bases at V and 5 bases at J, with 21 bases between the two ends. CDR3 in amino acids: CASSAKTGLGRTEAFF. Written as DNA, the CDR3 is TGTGCCAGCAGCGCGAAAACGGGACTAGGGAGGACTGAAGCTTTCTTT.

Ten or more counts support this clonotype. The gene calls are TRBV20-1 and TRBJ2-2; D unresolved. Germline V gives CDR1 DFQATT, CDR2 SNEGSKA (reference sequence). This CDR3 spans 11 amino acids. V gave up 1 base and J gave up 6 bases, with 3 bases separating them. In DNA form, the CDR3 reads TGCAGTGCTAGAGGATCCGGGGAGCTGTTTTTT. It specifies CSARGSGELFF.

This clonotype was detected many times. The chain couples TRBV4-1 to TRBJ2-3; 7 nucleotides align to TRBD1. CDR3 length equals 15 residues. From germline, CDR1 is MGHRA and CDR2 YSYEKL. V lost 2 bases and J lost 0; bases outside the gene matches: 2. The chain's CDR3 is CASSQWDSSTDTQYF. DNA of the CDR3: TGCGCCAGCAGCCAATGGGACAGCAGCACAGATACGCAGTATTTT.

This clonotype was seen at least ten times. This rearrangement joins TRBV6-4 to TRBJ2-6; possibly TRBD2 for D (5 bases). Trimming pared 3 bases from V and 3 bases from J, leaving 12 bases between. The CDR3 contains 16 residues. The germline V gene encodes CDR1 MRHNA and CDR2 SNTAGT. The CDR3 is CASSEGGLSGANVLTF. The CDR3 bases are TGTGCCAGCAGTGAAGGAGGTCTAAGTGGGGCCAACGTCCTGACTTTC.

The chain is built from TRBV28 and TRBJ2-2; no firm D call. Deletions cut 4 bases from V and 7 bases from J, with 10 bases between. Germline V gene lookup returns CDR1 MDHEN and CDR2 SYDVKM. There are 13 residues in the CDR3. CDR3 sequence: CASSSLAVGELFF. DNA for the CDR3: TGTGCCAGCAGTTCTCTGGCGGTCGGGGAGCTGTTTTTT.

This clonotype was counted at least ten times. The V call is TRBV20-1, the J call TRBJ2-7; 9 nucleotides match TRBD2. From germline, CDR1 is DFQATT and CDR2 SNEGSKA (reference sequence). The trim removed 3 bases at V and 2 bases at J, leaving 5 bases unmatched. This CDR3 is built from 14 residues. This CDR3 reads CSASEAGGPYEQYV. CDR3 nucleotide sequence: TGCAGTGCTAGTGAGGCGGGGGGGCCCTACGAGCAGTACGTC.

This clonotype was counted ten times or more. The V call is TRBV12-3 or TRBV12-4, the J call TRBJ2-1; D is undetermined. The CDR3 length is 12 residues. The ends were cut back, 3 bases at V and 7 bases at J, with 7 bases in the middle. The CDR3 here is CASSFQVNEQFF. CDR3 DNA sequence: TGTGCCAGCAGTTTCCAGGTTAATGAGCAGTTCTTC.

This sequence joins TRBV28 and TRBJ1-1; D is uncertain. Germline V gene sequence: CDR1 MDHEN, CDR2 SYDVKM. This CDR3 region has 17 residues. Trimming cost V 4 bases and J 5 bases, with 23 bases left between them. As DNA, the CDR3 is TGTGCCAGCAGTTCATACTACGGGAGCGAACTAAGGACTGAAGCTTTCTTT. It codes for CASSSYYGSELRTEAFF.

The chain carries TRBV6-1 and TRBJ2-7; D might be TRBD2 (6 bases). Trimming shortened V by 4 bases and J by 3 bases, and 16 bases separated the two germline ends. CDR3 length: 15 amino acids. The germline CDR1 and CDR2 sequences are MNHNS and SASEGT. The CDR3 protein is CASSAGTGANYEQYV. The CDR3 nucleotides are TGTGCCAGCAGTGCCGGGACGGGAGCCAACTACGAGCAGTACGTC.

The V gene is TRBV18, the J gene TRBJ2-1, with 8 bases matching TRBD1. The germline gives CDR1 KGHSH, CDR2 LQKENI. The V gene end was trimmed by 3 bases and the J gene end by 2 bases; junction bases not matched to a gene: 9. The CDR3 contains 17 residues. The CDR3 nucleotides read TGTGCCAGCTCACCGCCCCCGGGACAGGTGGCCTACAATGAGCAGTTCTTC. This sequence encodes CASSPPPGQVAYNEQFF.

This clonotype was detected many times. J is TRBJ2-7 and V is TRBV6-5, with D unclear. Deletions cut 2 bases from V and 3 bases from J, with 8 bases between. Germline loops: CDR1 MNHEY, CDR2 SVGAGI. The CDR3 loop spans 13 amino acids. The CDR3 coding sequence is TGTGCCAGCAGTTACGGTGCGGACTACGAGCAGTACGTC. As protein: CASSYGADYEQYV.